These T cell receptor beta chains were read from a single sample in a study of molecular identifiers for immune sequencing clone quantification. TCRdb passed the PCR reads through MiXCR, listing each CDR3 protein once. This sample has fewer than 45,000 distinct CDR3 sequences, with roughly 20% found just once. Sequencing was done on a sample of naive CD8+ T cells from blood, with Jurkat cell RNA spiked in. All receptors derive from a human donor in good health. Some libraries in this study had Jurkat cell RNA spiked in. Both conserved end residues are part of each CDR3. A D gene is named only where the DNA matches it firmly. The size of a clone is reported for some rows only, either as once, few or many, or as a class for expanded clones.

d_call	v_call	cdr3_length	j_call	clone_size	cdr3_aa	cdr3_nt
-	TRBV29-1	14	TRBJ2-1	many	CSVESAAPTQAQFF	TGCAGCGTTGAATCAGCGGCCCCCACTCAGGCGCAGTTCTTC
-	TRBV13	13	TRBJ2-7	many	CASSSGPLAEQYF	TGTGCCAGCAGCTCAGGTCCCCTCGCTGAGCAGTACTTC
TRBD1	TRBV27	17	TRBJ2-1	many	CASSSLPGTGPRNEQFF	TGTGCCAGCAGTTCACTTCCCGGGACAGGTCCTAGAAATGAGCAGTTCTTC
TRBD1	TRBV15	15	TRBJ2-7	many	CATSRVGTGSYEQYF	TGTGCCACCAGCAGAGTTGGGACAGGCTCCTACGAGCAGTACTTC
-	TRBV7-9	16	TRBJ2-7	few	CASSFPFEGLGGEQYF	TGTGCCAGCAGCTTCCCGTTTGAGGGCTTAGGCGGCGAGCAGTACTTC
-	TRBV12-3/TRBV12-4	12	TRBJ2-2	many	CASSLIGGELFF	TGTGCCAGCAGTCTCATTGGCGGGGAGCTGTTTTTT
TRBD2	TRBV12-3/TRBV12-4	13	TRBJ2-1	many	CASSIAGGYEQFF	TGTGCCAGCAGCATAGCGGGAGGTTATGAGCAGTTCTTC
-	TRBV28	14	TRBJ1-6	many	CASSLTGNTGPLHF	TGTGCCAGCAGTTTAACAGGGAACACGGGACCCCTCCACTTT
TRBD2	TRBV28	19	TRBJ2-1	many	CASSLLGASGRASYNEQFF	TGTGCCAGCAGTTTGCTAGGTGCTAGCGGGAGGGCTTCGTACAATGAGCAGTTCTTC
-	TRBV5-1	13	TRBJ1-1	many	CASKASVNTEAFF	TGCGCCAGCAAGGCCAGCGTGAACACTGAAGCTTTCTTT
-	TRBV12-5	15	TRBJ2-2	-	CASGSLSGGYGELFF	TGTGCTAGTGGTTCGCTCTCTGGGGGCTACGGGGAGCTGTTTTTT
TRBD2	TRBV6-1	16	TRBJ2-5	-	CASSEGVGRVEETQYF	TGTGCCAGCAGTGAAGGAGTCGGGAGGGTGGAAGAGACCCAGTACTTC
-	TRBV29-1	12	TRBJ2-7	few	CSVLGQSREQYF	TGCAGCGTTTTAGGACAGTCTCGGGAGCAGTACTTC
-	TRBV12-3/TRBV12-4	13	TRBJ2-3	many	CASSLMSSDTQYF	TGTGCCAGCAGTTTGATGAGCTCAGATACGCAGTATTTT
-	TRBV6-2/TRBV6-3	13	TRBJ2-1	many	CASSYFVSNEQFF	TGTGCCAGCAGTTACTTTGTCTCCAATGAGCAGTTCTTC
TRBD2	TRBV20-1	18	TRBJ2-1	many	CSASSLAGVPWGNNEQFF	TGCAGTGCTAGTAGTCTAGCGGGAGTTCCTTGGGGAAACAATGAGCAGTTCTTC
TRBD1	TRBV5-1	16	TRBJ2-3	many	CASSSPGQGTEDTQYF	TGCGCCAGCAGCTCCCCGGGACAGGGGACGGAAGATACGCAGTATTTT
-	TRBV29-1	10	TRBJ1-1	many	CSVGDTEAFF	TGCAGCGTTGGGGACACTGAAGCTTTCTTT
-	TRBV4-1	12	TRBJ2-7	many	CASSQGPYEQYF	TGCGCCAGCAGCCAAGGACCCTACGAGCAGTACTTC
-	TRBV7-9	12	TRBJ2-1	many	CASSLVFDEQFF	TGTGCCAGCAGCTTAGTTTTCGATGAGCAGTTCTTC
TRBD1	TRBV7-9	20	TRBJ1-1	many	CASSLVRLGRGLPKNTEAFF	TGTGCCAGCAGCTTAGTTCGACTGGGCAGGGGGTTGCCGAAGAACACTGAAGCTTTCTTT
-	TRBV7-8	15	TRBJ2-6	few	CASSLEGYGANVLTF	TGTGCCAGCAGCTTAGAGGGGTATGGGGCCAACGTCCTGACTTTC
-	TRBV14	16	TRBJ2-1	many	CASSQAWGHRYNEQFF	TGTGCCAGCAGCCAAGCGTGGGGACACCGATACAATGAGCAGTTCTTC
-	TRBV7-9	14	TRBJ2-1	many	CASQGGTSYNEQFF	TGTGCCAGCCAGGGCGGGACCTCCTACAATGAGCAGTTCTTC
TRBD2	TRBV9	15	TRBJ2-7	many	CASSVGTSGSYEQYF	TGTGCCAGCAGCGTGGGAACTAGCGGCTCCTACGAGCAGTACTTC
-	TRBV6-5	14	TRBJ2-7	many	CASSYTRVFYEQYF	TGTGCCAGCAGTTACACGAGGGTGTTCTACGAGCAGTACTTC
TRBD1	TRBV7-8	15	TRBJ2-7	few	CASSLVGTGSYEQYF	TGTGCCAGCAGCTTAGTTGGGACAGGATCTTACGAGCAGTACTTC
TRBD2	TRBV28	18	TRBJ2-1	many	CASSSTSGASYAYNEQFF	TGTGCCAGCAGCTCGACTAGCGGAGCGAGTTACGCCTACAATGAGCAGTTCTTC
-	TRBV3-1	18	TRBJ1-2	many	CASSQDLWSRSALYGYTF	TGTGCCAGCAGCCAAGATCTTTGGTCAAGGAGTGCATTGTATGGCTACACCTTC
TRBD1	TRBV27	19	TRBJ2-6	few	CASSFLGTGGVAGANVLTF	TGTGCCAGCAGTTTCCTTGGGACAGGGGGCGTTGCTGGGGCCAACGTCCTGACTTTC
-	TRBV9	14	TRBJ2-5	many	CASSVDMGKETQYF	TGTGCCAGCAGCGTAGATATGGGAAAGGAGACCCAGTACTTC
TRBD2	TRBV27	15	TRBJ2-3	-	CASSFSGLVTDTQYF	TGTGCCAGCAGTTTTTCAGGACTAGTCACAGATACGCAGTATTTT
TRBD1	TRBV7-3	14	TRBJ2-3	many	CASSPHGQGETQYF	TGTGCCAGCAGCCCCCATGGACAGGGGGAAACGCAGTATTTT
-	TRBV5-1	14	TRBJ2-2	many	CASNLFQGYGELFF	TGCGCCAGCAACCTATTCCAGGGATACGGGGAGCTGTTTTTT
-	TRBV9	15	TRBJ2-7	medium-sized	CASSGGFGGIYEQYF	TGTGCCAGCAGCGGGGGGTTCGGGGGAATTTACGAGCAGTACTTC
TRBD2	TRBV20-1	14	TRBJ2-5	few	CSARILAGGETQYF	TGCAGTGCTAGAATACTAGCGGGAGGAGAGACCCAGTACTTC
-	TRBV4-2	14	TRBJ2-3	many	CASSQGVGTDTQYF	TGTGCCAGCAGCCAAGGGGTAGGGACAGATACGCAGTATTTT
TRBD2	TRBV15	16	TRBJ2-3	-	CVTSRELAGSTDTQYF	TGTGTCACCAGCAGAGAGCTAGCGGGTAGCACAGATACGCAGTATTTT
TRBD1	TRBV28	14	TRBJ2-7	-	CASSWGQNTYEQYF	TGTGCCAGCAGCTGGGGACAGAACACCTACGAGCAGTACTTC
-	TRBV19	15	TRBJ2-2	many	CASTISYRDWVELFF	TGTGCCAGTACCATCTCGTACAGGGACTGGGTGGAGCTGTTTTTT
-	TRBV5-4	13	TRBJ2-1	-	CASTPLDYNEQFF	TGTGCCAGCACCCCGCTGGACTACAATGAGCAGTTCTTC
-	TRBV19	13	TRBJ2-2	once	CASRIVAAGELFF	TGTGCCAGTCGTATAGTTGCAGCCGGGGAGCTGTTTTTT
-	TRBV7-9	14	TRBJ1-1	many	CASSSGRGFTEAFF	TGTGCCAGCAGCTCTGGCCGAGGGTTCACTGAAGCTTTCTTT
TRBD1	TRBV28	15	TRBJ2-2	many	CASSQGQGASGELFF	TGTGCCAGCAGTCAAGGACAGGGAGCCTCCGGGGAGCTGTTTTTT
TRBD1	TRBV11-3	18	TRBJ2-2	many	CASSLDRRDRADTGELFF	TGTGCCAGCAGCTTAGATCGCCGGGACAGGGCCGACACCGGGGAGCTGTTTTTT
TRBD2	TRBV14	17	TRBJ2-1	-	CASSSWTSGIPYNEQFF	TGTGCCAGCAGCTCATGGACTAGCGGGATACCCTACAATGAGCAGTTCTTC